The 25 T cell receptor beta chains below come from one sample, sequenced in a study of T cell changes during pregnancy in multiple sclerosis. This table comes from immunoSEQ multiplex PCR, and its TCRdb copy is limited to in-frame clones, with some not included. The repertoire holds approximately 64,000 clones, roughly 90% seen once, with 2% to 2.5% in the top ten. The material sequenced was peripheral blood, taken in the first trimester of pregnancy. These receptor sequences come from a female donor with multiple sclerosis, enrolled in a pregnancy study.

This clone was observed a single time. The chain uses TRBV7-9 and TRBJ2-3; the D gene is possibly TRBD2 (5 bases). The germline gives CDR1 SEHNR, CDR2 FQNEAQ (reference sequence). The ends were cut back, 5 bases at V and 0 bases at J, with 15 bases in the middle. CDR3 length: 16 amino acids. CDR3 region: CASSARLKDSTDTQYF. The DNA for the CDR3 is TGTGCCAGCAGCGCCCGACTAAAAGACAGCACAGATACGCAGTATTTT. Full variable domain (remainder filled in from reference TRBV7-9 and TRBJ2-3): DTGVSQNPRHKITKRGQNVTFRCDPISEHNRLYWYRQTLGQGPEFLTYFQNEAQLEKSRLLSDRFSAERPKGSFSTLEIQRTEQGDSAMYLCASSARLKDSTDTQYFGPGTRLTVL.

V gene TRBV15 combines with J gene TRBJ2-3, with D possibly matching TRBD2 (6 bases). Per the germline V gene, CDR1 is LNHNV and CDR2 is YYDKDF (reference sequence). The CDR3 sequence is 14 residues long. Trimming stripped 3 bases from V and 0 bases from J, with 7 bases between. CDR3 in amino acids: CATSRGTSTDTQYF. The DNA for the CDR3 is TGTGCCACCAGCAGGGGGACTAGCACAGATACGCAGTATTTT.

The CDR3 DNA sequence: TGTGCCAGCAGCTCATACGCGGGACTAGATTGGGGAAATGAGCAGTTCTTC. It encodes CASSSYAGLDWGNEQFF. This sequence joins TRBV11-3 and TRBJ2-1; the match to TRBD2 covers 8 bases. The CDR3 has 17 residues. The trim removed 4 bases at V and 7 bases at J, leaving 15 bases unmatched. The germline V gene has CDR1 SGHNT and CDR2 YENEEA.

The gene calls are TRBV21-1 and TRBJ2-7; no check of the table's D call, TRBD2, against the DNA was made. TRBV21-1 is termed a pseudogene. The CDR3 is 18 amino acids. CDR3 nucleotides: TGTGCCAGCAGCAAACCCCCACTAGCGGGAGTATTTGGGTACGAGCAGTACTTC. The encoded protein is CASSKPPLAGVFGYEQYF.

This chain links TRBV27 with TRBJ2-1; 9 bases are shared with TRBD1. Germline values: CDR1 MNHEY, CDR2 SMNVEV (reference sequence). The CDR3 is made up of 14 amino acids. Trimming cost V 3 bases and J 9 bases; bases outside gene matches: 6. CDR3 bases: TGTGCCAGCAGTTTGGCAGACAGGGGGGCTGAGCAGTTCTTC. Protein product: CASSLADRGAEQFF.

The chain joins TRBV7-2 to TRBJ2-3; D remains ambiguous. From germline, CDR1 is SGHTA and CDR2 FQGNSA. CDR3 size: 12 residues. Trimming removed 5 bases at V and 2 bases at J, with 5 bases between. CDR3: CASSQSTDTQYF. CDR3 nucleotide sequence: TGTGCCAGCAGCCAATCCACAGATACGCAGTATTTT.

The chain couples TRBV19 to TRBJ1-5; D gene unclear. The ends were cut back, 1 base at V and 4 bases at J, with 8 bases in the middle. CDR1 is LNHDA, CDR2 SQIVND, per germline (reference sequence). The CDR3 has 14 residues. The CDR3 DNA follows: TGTGCCAGTAGTATAGTTGGCAGAAATCAGCCCCAGCATTTT. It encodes CASSIVGRNQPQHF.

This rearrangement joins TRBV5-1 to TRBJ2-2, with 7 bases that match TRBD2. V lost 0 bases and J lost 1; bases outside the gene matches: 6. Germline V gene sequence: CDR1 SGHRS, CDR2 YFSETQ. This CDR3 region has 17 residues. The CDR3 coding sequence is TGCGCCAGCAGCTTGGGGCTCTCTAGCGGGAACACCGGGGAGCTGTTTTTT. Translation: CASSLGLSSGNTGELFF.

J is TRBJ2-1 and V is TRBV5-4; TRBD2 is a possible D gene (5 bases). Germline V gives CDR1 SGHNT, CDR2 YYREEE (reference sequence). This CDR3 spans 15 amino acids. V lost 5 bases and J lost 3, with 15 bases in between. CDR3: CASRTAGKYYNEQFF. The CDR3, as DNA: TGTGCCAGCAGAACGGCGGGTAAATACTACAATGAGCAGTTCTTC.

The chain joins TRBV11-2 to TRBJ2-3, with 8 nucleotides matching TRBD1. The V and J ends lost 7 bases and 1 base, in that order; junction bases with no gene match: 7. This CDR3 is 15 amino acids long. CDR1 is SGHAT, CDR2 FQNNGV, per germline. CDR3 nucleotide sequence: TGTGCCAGCAACTCACCGACAGGGGGCACAGATACGCAGTATTTT. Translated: CASNSPTGGTDTQYF.

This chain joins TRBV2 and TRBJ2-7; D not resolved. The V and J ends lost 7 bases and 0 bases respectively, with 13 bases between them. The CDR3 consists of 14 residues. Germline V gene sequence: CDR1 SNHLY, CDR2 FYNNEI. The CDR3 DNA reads TGTGCCAGCACCGAGAGATTATCCTCCTACGAGCAGTACTTC. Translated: CASTERLSSYEQYF.

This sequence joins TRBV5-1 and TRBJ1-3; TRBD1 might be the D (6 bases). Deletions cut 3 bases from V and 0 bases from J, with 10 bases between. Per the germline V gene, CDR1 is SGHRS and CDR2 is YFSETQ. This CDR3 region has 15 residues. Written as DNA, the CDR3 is TGCGCCAGCAGCTCCCAGGGGCTCTCTGGAAACACCATATATTTT. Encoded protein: CASSSQGLSGNTIYF.

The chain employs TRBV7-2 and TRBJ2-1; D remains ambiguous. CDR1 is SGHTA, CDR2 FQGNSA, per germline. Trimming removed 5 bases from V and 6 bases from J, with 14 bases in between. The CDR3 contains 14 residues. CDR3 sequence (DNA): TGTGCCAGCAGCAGCGACGGAGCGTCCAATGAGCAGTTCTTC. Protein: CASSSDGASNEQFF.

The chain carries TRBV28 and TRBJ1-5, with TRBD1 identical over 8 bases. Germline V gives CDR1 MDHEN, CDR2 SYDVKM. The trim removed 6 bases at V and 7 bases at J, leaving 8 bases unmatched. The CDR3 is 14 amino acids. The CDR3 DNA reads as TGTGCCAGCAGCGATCTGGACAGGGAACAGCCCCAGCATTTT. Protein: CASSDLDREQPQHF.

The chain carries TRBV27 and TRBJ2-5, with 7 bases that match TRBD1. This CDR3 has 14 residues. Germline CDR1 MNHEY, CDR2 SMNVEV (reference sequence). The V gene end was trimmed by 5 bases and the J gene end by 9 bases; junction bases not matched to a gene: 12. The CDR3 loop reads CASSQTGWEMSQYF. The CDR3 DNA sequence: TGTGCCAGCAGTCAGACAGGGTGGGAGATGTCCCAGTACTTC.

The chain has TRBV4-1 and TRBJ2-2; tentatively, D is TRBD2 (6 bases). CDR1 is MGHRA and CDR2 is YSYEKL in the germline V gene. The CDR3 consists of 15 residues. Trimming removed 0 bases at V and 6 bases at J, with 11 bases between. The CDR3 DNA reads TGCGCCAGCAGCCAAGAATGGAGGGTTGCCGGGGAGCTGTTTTTT. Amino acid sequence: CASSQEWRVAGELFF.

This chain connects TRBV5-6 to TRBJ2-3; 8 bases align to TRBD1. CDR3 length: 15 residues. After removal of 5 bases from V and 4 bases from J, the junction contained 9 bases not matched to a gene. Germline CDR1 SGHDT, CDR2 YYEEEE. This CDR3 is CASRYLDRESDTQYF. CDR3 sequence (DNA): TGTGCCAGCAGGTACCTGGACAGGGAGTCAGATACGCAGTATTTT.

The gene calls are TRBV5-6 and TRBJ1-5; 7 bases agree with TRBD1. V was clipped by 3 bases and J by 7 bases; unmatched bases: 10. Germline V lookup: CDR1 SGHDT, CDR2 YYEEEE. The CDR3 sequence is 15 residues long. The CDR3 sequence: CASSSLQGLDQPQHF. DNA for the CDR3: TGTGCCAGCAGCTCATTACAGGGGTTGGACCAGCCCCAGCATTTT.

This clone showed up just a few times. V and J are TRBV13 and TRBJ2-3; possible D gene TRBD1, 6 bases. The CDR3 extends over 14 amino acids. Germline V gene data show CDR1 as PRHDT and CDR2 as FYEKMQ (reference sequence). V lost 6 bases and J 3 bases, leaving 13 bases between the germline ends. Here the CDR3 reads CASRSRDITDTQYF. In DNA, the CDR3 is TGTGCCAGCAGAAGCCGGGACATAACAGATACGCAGTATTTT.

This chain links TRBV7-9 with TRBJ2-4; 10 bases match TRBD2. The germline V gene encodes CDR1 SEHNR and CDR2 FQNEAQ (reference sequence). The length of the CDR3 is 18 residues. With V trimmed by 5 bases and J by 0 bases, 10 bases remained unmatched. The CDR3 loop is CASSPWTSGALAKNIQYF. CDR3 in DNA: TGTGCCAGCAGCCCCTGGACTAGCGGCGCTCTAGCCAAAAACATTCAGTACTTC.

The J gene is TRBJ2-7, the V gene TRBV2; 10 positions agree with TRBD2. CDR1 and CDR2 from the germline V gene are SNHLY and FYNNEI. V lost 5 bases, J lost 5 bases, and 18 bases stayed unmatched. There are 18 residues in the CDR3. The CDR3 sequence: CASSTPTGGSGRTDEQYF. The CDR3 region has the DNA TGTGCCAGCAGTACCCCCACCGGGGGTAGCGGGAGGACGGACGAGCAGTACTTC.

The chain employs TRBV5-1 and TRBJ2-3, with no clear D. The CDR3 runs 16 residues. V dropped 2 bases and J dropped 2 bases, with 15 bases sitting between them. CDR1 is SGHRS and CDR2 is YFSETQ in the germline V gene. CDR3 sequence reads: CASSFSGFHNTDTQYF. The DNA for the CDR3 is TGCGCCAGCAGCTTCTCCGGGTTTCACAACACAGATACGCAGTATTTT.

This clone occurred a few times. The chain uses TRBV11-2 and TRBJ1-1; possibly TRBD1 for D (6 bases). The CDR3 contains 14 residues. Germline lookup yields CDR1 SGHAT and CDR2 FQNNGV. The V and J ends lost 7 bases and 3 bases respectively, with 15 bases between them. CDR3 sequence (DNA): TGTGCCAGCAATTATGCAGGGGCGTACACTGAAGCTTTCTTT. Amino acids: CASNYAGAYTEAFF.

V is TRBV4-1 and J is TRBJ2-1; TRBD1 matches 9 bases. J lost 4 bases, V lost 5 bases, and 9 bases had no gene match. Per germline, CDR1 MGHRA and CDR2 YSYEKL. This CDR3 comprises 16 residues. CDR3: CASSALGQGVYNEQFF. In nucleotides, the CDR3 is TGCGCCAGCAGCGCCCTGGGACAGGGAGTTTACAATGAGCAGTTCTTC.

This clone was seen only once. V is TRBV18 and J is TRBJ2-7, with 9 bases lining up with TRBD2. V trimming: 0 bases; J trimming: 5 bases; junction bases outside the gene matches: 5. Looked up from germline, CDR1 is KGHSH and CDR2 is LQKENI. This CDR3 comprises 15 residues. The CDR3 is CASSPPGTSNNEQYF. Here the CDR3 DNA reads TGTGCCAGCTCACCACCCGGGACTAGCAATAACGAGCAGTACTTC.